The 31 T cell receptor beta chains below were found in one sample sequenced in a study of control samples from healthy donors and cancer patients. Clones were sequenced by immunoSEQ multiplex PCR, and TCRdb holds only the in-frame ones, with some missing. In the table there are about 42,000 clones, 83% of which are singletons. The specimen sequenced was blood. The receptors originated from a man aged 60 to 69 in good health.

This chain links TRBV6-5 with TRBJ1-1, with TRBD1 matching 9 bases. Trimming at V came to 7 bases and at J to 3 bases, leaving 6 bases not matched to a gene. Germline V gene data show CDR1 as MNHEY and CDR2 as SVGAGI. This CDR3 has 14 residues. The CDR3 DNA follows: TGTGCCAGCACACAGGGGGCTACTTACACTGAAGCTTTCTTT. As protein: CASTQGATYTEAFF.

This clone was observed a handful of times. This chain uses TRBV6-6 with TRBJ1-3; D is unclear. The CDR3 extends over 14 amino acids. Germline V CDR1 and CDR2: MNHNY, SVGAGI (reference sequence). Trimming stripped 2 bases from V and 1 base from J, with 6 bases between. CDR3 DNA: TGTGCCAGCAGTTACGGTACTTCTGGAAACACCATATATTTT. It specifies CASSYGTSGNTIYF.

The gene calls are TRBV5-6 and TRBJ1-6; TRBD1 matches 9 bases. The junction had 6 bases not matched to a gene; V was cut back by 4 bases and J by 7 bases. This CDR3 contains 15 residues. CDR1 and CDR2 from the germline V gene are SGHDT and YYEEEE. CDR3 DNA: TGTGCCAGCAGCCTGGGGACAGGGCGGAATTCACCCCTCCACTTT. Protein sequence: CASSLGTGRNSPLHF.

V gene TRBV7-9 combines with J gene TRBJ1-1; D unresolved. V dropped 5 bases and J dropped 10 bases, with 14 bases sitting between them. This CDR3 is 12 amino acids long. Germline lookup yields CDR1 SEHNR and CDR2 FQNEAQ (reference sequence). Here the CDR3 DNA reads TGTGCCAGCAGCCGAGGGCCGTCGGGAGCTTTCTTT. The encoded protein is CASSRGPSGAFF.

The rearrangement joins TRBV7-9 to TRBJ1-5, with D perhaps matching TRBD1 (5 bases). This CDR3 is 15 amino acids long. Trimming removed 4 bases from V and 4 bases from J, with 14 bases in between. The germline gives CDR1 SEHNR, CDR2 FQNEAQ (reference sequence). CDR3 sequence (DNA): TGTGCCAGCAGCTCGGGTGGGACTACTAATCAGCCCCAGCATTTT. This translates into CASSSGGTTNQPQHF. Combining the CDR3 with reference TRBV7-9 and TRBJ1-5 gives the whole variable domain DTGVSQNPRHKITKRGQNVTFRCDPISEHNRLYWYRQTLGQGPEFLTYFQNEAQLEKSRLLSDRFSAERPKGSFSTLEIQRTEQGDSAMYLCASSSGGTTNQPQHFGDGTRLSIL.

The V call is TRBV6-2 or TRBV6-3, the J call TRBJ2-7, with 8 bases identical to TRBD1. With V trimmed by 5 bases and J by 6 bases, 0 bases remained unmatched. The CDR3 totals 11 residues. CDR1 is MNHEY, CDR2 SVGEGT, per germline. CDR3 protein: CASSDRGEQYF. The CDR3 coding sequence is TGTGCCAGCAGTGACAGGGGCGAGCAGTACTTC.

The chain is built from TRBV27 and TRBJ2-5; 7 nucleotides agree with TRBD1. V lost 5 bases and J lost 4; bases outside the gene matches: 10. The CDR3 is 15 residues long. Germline V gene lookup returns CDR1 MNHEY and CDR2 SMNVEV (reference sequence). CDR3 nucleotide sequence: TGTGCCAGCAGTCCCCGACAGGGAACTAGAGAGACCCAGTACTTC. Its translation is CASSPRQGTRETQYF.

CDR3 amino acids: CASRSSGDGYTF. The DNA of the CDR3 is TGCGCCAGCAGGTCATCAGGGGACGGCTACACCTTC. This chain joins TRBV5-1 and TRBJ1-2; tentative D call: TRBD1 (6 bases). Trimming left V 5 bases short and J 8 bases short, with 13 bases between. Looked up from germline, CDR1 is SGHRS and CDR2 is YFSETQ. This CDR3 contains 12 residues. Looking up the rest from reference TRBV5-1 and TRBJ1-2 gives the full variable domain: KAGVTQTPRYLIKTRGQQVTLSCSPISGHRSVSWYQQTPGQGLQFLFEYFSETQRNKGNFPGRFSGRQFSNSRSEMNVSTLELGDSALYLCASRSSGDGYTFGSGTRLTVV.

The genes are TRBV7-2 and TRBJ2-3; 9 bases are a match to TRBD1. J was trimmed by 1 base and V by 5 bases; bases with no gene match: 10. Germline loops: CDR1 SGHTA, CDR2 FQGNSA. The CDR3 is 17 residues long. The DNA for the CDR3 is TGTGCCAGCAGCCCACCGTGGACAGGGGACGGCACAGATACGCAGTATTTT. Amino acids: CASSPPWTGDGTDTQYF. The full variable domain, its missing parts supplied by reference TRBV7-2 and TRBJ2-3, is GAGVSQSPSNKVTEKGKDVELRCDPISGHTALYWYRQSLGQGLEFLIYFQGNSAPDKSGLPSDRFSAERTGGSVSTLTIQRTQQEDSAVYLCASSPPWTGDGTDTQYFGPGTRLTVL.

On this clone itself: Other DNA sequences in the same sample also yield this CDR3. CDR3 DNA sequence: TGTGCCAGCAGCCGCGCCTACGAGCAGTACTTC. Protein sequence: CASSRAYEQYF. J is TRBJ2-7 and V is TRBV12-3 or TRBV12-4; D gene ambiguous. V was trimmed by 6 bases and J by 2 bases, leaving 5 bases between them. CDR3 size: 11 residues.

V usage is TRBV19 and J usage is TRBJ2-5, with D possibly TRBD1 on 5 matching bases. Trimming took off 6 bases at V and 1 base at J, with 24 bases between the two ends. The CDR3 has 18 residues. Germline V lookup: CDR1 LNHDA, CDR2 SQIVND (reference sequence). CDR3 bases: TGTGCCAGTAGACCCAGAGGAGACAGCGTCGACTCCCAAGAGACCCAGTACTTC. Translating it yields CASRPRGDSVDSQETQYF.

The rearrangement joins TRBV6-4 to TRBJ1-2, with a possible D match to TRBD1 (5 bases). Trimming pared 3 bases from V and 8 bases from J, leaving 16 bases between. Germline V lookup: CDR1 MRHNA, CDR2 SNTAGT. The CDR3 has 14 residues. This CDR3 reads CASSEQATGRGYTF. The CDR3 nucleotides are TGTGCCAGCAGTGAACAGGCCACGGGGAGAGGCTACACCTTC.

This clone was seen only a few times. The rearrangement uses TRBV3-1 (or the pseudogene TRBV3-2) and TRBJ2-7; no reliable D call. The germline CDR1 and CDR2 sequences are LGHDT and YNNKEL (reference sequence). Trimming took 5 bases from V and 3 from J, leaving 17 bases between them. The CDR3 loop spans 15 amino acids. The CDR3 reads CASSGRMGLSYEQYF. The CDR3 bases are TGTGCCAGCAGCGGAAGGATGGGGTTGAGCTACGAGCAGTACTTC.

The rearrangement joins TRBV30 to TRBJ1-2; 7 positions agree with TRBD1. Unmatched junction bases numbered 4, after V lost 5 bases and J lost 4 bases. Looked up from germline, CDR1 is GTSNPN and CDR2 is SVGIG (reference sequence). The CDR3 covers 12 residues. The DNA of the CDR3 is TGTGCCTGGCTGGGACAGATCTATGGCTACACCTTC. Protein product: CAWLGQIYGYTF. Drawing the rest from reference TRBV30 and TRBJ1-2, the complete variable domain is SQTIHQWPATLVQPVGSPLSLECTVEGTSNPNLYWYRQAAGRGLQLLFYSVGIGQISSEVPQNLSASRPQDRQFILSSKKLLLSDSGFYLCAWLGQIYGYTFGSGTRLTVV.

The chain employs TRBV6-5 and TRBJ2-5; weak D call: TRBD2 (6 bases). CDR3 size: 13 residues. Germline V lookup: CDR1 MNHEY, CDR2 SVGAGI. Trimming removed 6 bases at V and 2 bases at J, with 10 bases between. The CDR3 reads CASSRDFQETQYF. CDR3 bases: TGTGCCAGCAGCCGGGACTTTCAAGAGACCCAGTACTTC.

J is TRBJ2-7 and V is TRBV18; D is unclear. The germline CDR1 and CDR2 sequences are KGHSH and LQKENI. V was pared by 6 bases and J by 0 bases, with 6 bases between. The CDR3 is made up of 12 amino acids. CDR3 DNA sequence: TGTGCCAGCTCTTTAGACTCCTACGAGCAGTACTTC. It yields the protein CASSLDSYEQYF.

This clone occurred a few times. CDR3 residues: CASSQDGNSFYGYTF. In nucleotides, the CDR3 is TGCGCCAGCAGCCAAGATGGCAACTCCTTTTATGGCTACACCTTC. The rearrangement uses TRBV4-3 and TRBJ1-2; D unresolved. Germline assignment: CDR1 LGHNA and CDR2 YSLEER. The V end was cut by 0 bases, the J end by 5 bases, with 13 bases between. The CDR3 totals 15 residues.

The V and J genes are TRBV7-2 and TRBJ1-4; 9 bases agree with TRBD1. After removal of 5 bases from V and 2 bases from J, the junction contained 12 bases not matched to a gene. The CDR3 is made up of 18 amino acids. Looked up from germline, CDR1 is SGHTA and CDR2 is FQGNSA. The CDR3 spells CASSHQRTGEGTNEKLFF. CDR3 bases: TGTGCCAGCAGCCACCAGCGGACAGGGGAAGGGACTAATGAAAAACTGTTTTTT.

The chain carries TRBV3-1 (or the pseudogene TRBV3-2) and TRBJ2-1; a weak D match, TRBD1 (6 bases). Trimming took 3 bases from V and 8 from J, leaving 20 bases between them. Germline CDR1 reads LGHDT; CDR2 reads YNNKEL (reference sequence). The CDR3 spans 16 residues. CDR3 sequence: CASSQTRGGRRHEQFF. CDR3 bases: TGTGCCAGCAGCCAGACCAGAGGGGGACGGAGGCATGAGCAGTTCTTC.

This chain links TRBV30 with TRBJ1-3, with 8 bases fitting TRBD1. This CDR3 is built from 12 residues. CDR1 GTSNPN and CDR2 SVGIG come from the germline V gene (reference sequence). J lost 7 bases, V lost 4 bases, and 3 bases had no gene match. The CDR3 protein is CAWTTGGNTIYF. The DNA for the CDR3 is TGTGCCTGGACTACAGGGGGTAACACCATATATTTT.

The CDR3 region has the DNA TGTGCCAGCAGCTACGATCGGCGCAATGAGCAGTTCTTC. As protein: CASSYDRRNEQFF. The chain uses TRBV5-4 and TRBJ2-1; D unclear. From germline, CDR1 is SGHNT and CDR2 YYREEE (reference sequence). This CDR3 region has 13 residues. The V end lost 3 bases, the J end lost 6 bases, and 10 bases lay between the germline ends.

The CDR3 nucleotides are TGTGCCAGCAGCGCCCTGTGGGGCACTGAAGCTTTCTTT. Protein product: CASSALWGTEAFF. This sequence joins TRBV9 and TRBJ1-1; D unclear. Trimming left V 3 bases short and J 4 bases short, with 10 bases between. This CDR3 contains 13 residues. Germline V gene lookup returns CDR1 SGDLS and CDR2 YYNGEE.

This clone was picked up one time. This rearrangement joins TRBV6-2 or TRBV6-3 to TRBJ1-1; perhaps TRBD1 as D (6 bases). The CDR3 extends over 17 amino acids. V dropped 4 bases and J dropped 2 bases, with 20 bases sitting between them. Germline-derived CDR1 and CDR2 are MNHEY and SVGEGT. The CDR3 reads CASSLVGRGGLNTEAFF. CDR3 DNA: TGTGCCAGCAGTTTAGTGGGGCGAGGGGGGCTCAACACTGAAGCTTTCTTT.

The genes are TRBV7-6 and TRBJ2-1; D unclear. The ends were cut back, 1 base at V and 7 bases at J, with 8 bases in the middle. CDR3 length equals 13 residues. Germline V gene lookup returns CDR1 SGHVS and CDR2 FNYEAQ. The CDR3 bases are TGTGCCAGCAGCTTAGGACTGCGAAATGAGCAGTTCTTC. The encoded protein is CASSLGLRNEQFF.

V is TRBV2 and J is TRBJ2-5; no clear D. From germline, CDR1 is SNHLY and CDR2 FYNNEI. Trimming shortened V by 6 bases and J by 1 base, and 3 bases separated the two germline ends. This CDR3 has 11 residues. The DNA of the CDR3 is TGTGCCAGCAGCTTCCAAGAGACCCAGTACTTC. Protein sequence: CASSFQETQYF. The whole variable domain, remainder taken from reference TRBV2 and TRBJ2-5, is EPEVTQTPSHQVTQMGQEVILRCVPISNHLYFYWYRQILGQKVEFLVSFYNNEISEKSEIFDDQFSVERPDGSNFTLKIRSTKLEDSAMYFCASSFQETQYFGPGTRLLVL.

This clone has more than one count but fewer than ten. Written as DNA, the CDR3 is TGTGCCAGTAGCTTTCCCCAGGGGGGGGTAAACACTGAAGCTTTCTTT. It specifies CASSFPQGGVNTEAFF. The chain uses TRBV19 and TRBJ1-1; 7 bases match TRBD1. V was pared by 6 bases and J by 2 bases, with 12 bases of the junction left unmatched. The CDR3 length is 16 residues. In germline, CDR1 is LNHDA, CDR2 SQIVND (reference sequence).

This chain links TRBV5-1 with TRBJ1-2; 9 bases align to TRBD1. The CDR3 has 15 amino acids. CDR1 is SGHRS, CDR2 YFSETQ, per germline. V gave up 2 bases and J gave up 6 bases; unmatched junction bases: 8. As DNA, the CDR3 is TGCGCCAGCAGCTTAACACAGGGGGCCGGGGATGGCTACACCTTC. It encodes CASSLTQGAGDGYTF.

The chain is built from TRBV12-3 or TRBV12-4 and TRBJ2-7; 7 bases fit TRBD1. Trimming removed 5 bases from V and 5 bases from J; junction bases left unmatched: 3. The CDR3 is 12 residues long. The CDR3: CASSIQGNEQYF. The DNA for the CDR3 is TGTGCCAGCAGTATACAGGGGAACGAGCAGTACTTC.

The rearrangement uses TRBV18 and TRBJ1-2; 9 bases are a match to TRBD1. This CDR3 region has 13 residues. Germline V gene lookup returns CDR1 KGHSH and CDR2 LQKENI. Trimming at V came to 3 bases and at J to 6 bases, leaving 2 bases not matched to a gene. The CDR3 coding sequence is TGTGCCAGCTCACCGCGACAGGGGGATGGCTACACCTTC. The encoded protein is CASSPRQGDGYTF.

This clone was recorded at least ten times. This rearrangement joins TRBV25-1 to TRBJ2-5; no definite D call. The ends were cut back, 3 bases at V and 5 bases at J, with 4 bases in the middle. Germline V gene lookup returns CDR1 MGHDK and CDR2 SYGVNS. This CDR3 is built from 11 residues. The CDR3 sequence: CASSESETQYF. In DNA form, the CDR3 reads TGTGCCAGCAGTGAGAGTGAGACCCAGTACTTC.

The chain combines TRBV6-2 or TRBV6-3 with TRBJ2-1; D gene unclear. Deletions cut 2 bases from V and 3 bases from J, with 11 bases between. The germline gives CDR1 MNHEY, CDR2 SVGEGT. The CDR3 has 15 amino acids. The CDR3 DNA sequence: TGTGCCAGCAGTTACCCGAAAGACATCTACAATGAGCAGTTCTTC. It yields the protein CASSYPKDIYNEQFF.